This entry features one TCR beta chain sequence. What it binds is unknown. From the RT-PCR reads, TCRdb called clonotypes with MiXCR, one entry per CDR3 protein. The top ten clones hold 10% of a sample with about 800,000 distinct CDR3 sequences, roughly 20% of them seen once. The sample originates from a study of response to subunit inactivated influenza vaccine. Study findings and constraints: Seasonal influenza vaccination, on each occasion, was suggested by the authors to recruit few new T cells.

The clonotype comes from a middle-aged man who received an inactivated influenza vaccine. Material: PBMCs from blood, obtained more than 4 days after vaccination.

The CDR3 bases are TGTGCCAGCAGCCCGAACCCCCGACTAGCGGGAGGGCCTTCTTTCCGGCACGAGCAGTACTTC. Residues: CASSPNPRLAGGPSFRHEQYF. The J gene is TRBJ2-7, the V gene TRBV11-2, with 14 bases matching TRBD2. Unmatched junction bases numbered 23, after V lost 5 bases and J lost 5 bases. This CDR3 comprises 21 residues. From germline, CDR1 is SGHAT and CDR2 FQNNGV.